The 25 T cell receptor beta chains in this list originate from one sample, sequenced in a study of T-cell reconstitution after alpha-beta-depleted transplantation in children. The TCRbeta library incorporated unique molecular identifiers. TCRdb recomputed calls from the PCR reads with MiXCR, one row per CDR3 protein. The sample has 450,000 to 500,000 distinct CDR3 sequences, roughly an eighth seen once. The source material was PBMCs from the stem cell graft donor, sampled from the stem cell graft. These receptors were obtained from a human donor who donated a stem cell graft to a child with combined immunodeficiency.

At least ten counts were recorded for this clonotype. CDR3 residues: CASSPGQFGPGANVLTF. Written as DNA, the CDR3 is TGTGCCAGCAGTCCTGGACAGTTTGGTCCTGGGGCCAACGTCCTGACTTTC. V and J are TRBV6-2 or TRBV6-3 and TRBJ2-6, with D tentatively TRBD1 (6 bases). This CDR3 contains 17 residues. CDR1 and CDR2 (germline): MNHEY, SVGEGT. Trimming took 5 bases from V and 2 from J, leaving 16 bases between them.

The sample holds many counts of this clonotype. This chain connects TRBV27 to TRBJ1-2; TRBD1 matches 7 bases. With V trimmed by 5 bases and J by 5 bases, 11 bases remained unmatched. This CDR3 region has 15 residues. CDR1 MNHEY and CDR2 SMNVEV come from the germline V gene (reference sequence). CDR3 loop: CASSPDRVLEYGYTF. The DNA for the CDR3 is TGTGCCAGCAGTCCTGACAGGGTTTTGGAATATGGCTACACCTTC.

This clonotype occurred a few times. The chain uses TRBV5-1 and TRBJ2-1; no firm D call. V was pared by 4 bases and J by 5 bases, with 16 bases between. The CDR3 contains 15 residues. CDR1 SGHRS and CDR2 YFSETQ come from the germline V gene. The CDR3 region has the DNA TGCGCCAGCAGCCCCGGACCACTCCGGAACAATGAGCAGTTCTTC. Protein product: CASSPGPLRNNEQFF.

J is TRBJ2-5 and V is TRBV20-1; TRBD2 matches 8 bases. The CDR3 length is 13 residues. The V gene's germline CDR1 is DFQATT and CDR2 SNEGSKA (reference sequence). The V segment lost 8 bases and the J segment 5 bases; nucleotides outside the gene matches: 10. As DNA, the CDR3 is TGCAGTTCCGCGAGCGGGAGTTCGGAGACCCAGTACTTC. This sequence encodes CSSASGSSETQYF.

This clonotype has ten or more counts. The V and J genes are TRBV25-1 and TRBJ2-3; D gene uncertain. Trimming took 1 base from V and 3 from J, leaving 5 bases between them. This CDR3 region has 13 residues. Germline CDR1 and CDR2: MGHDK and SYGVNS. CDR3 sequence: CASSESGTDTQYF. The CDR3 DNA reads TGTGCCAGCAGTGAATCTGGTACAGATACGCAGTATTTT.

Ten or more counts support this clonotype. The chain couples TRBV27 to TRBJ2-1; 11 bases agree with TRBD2. The germline V gene encodes CDR1 MNHEY and CDR2 SMNVEV (reference sequence). This CDR3 contains 16 residues. J gave up 3 bases and V 6 bases, and 7 bases lay outside the gene matches. In nucleotides, the CDR3 is TGTGCCAGCAGAACTACGGGACTAGCGGTCTACAATGAGCAGTTCTTC. Translated: CASRTTGLAVYNEQFF.

This clonotype was observed many times. The chain joins TRBV20-1 to TRBJ2-1, with a tentative D call TRBD1 (6 bases). V shed 6 bases and J shed 8 bases, with 23 bases lying between them. CDR1 is DFQATT, CDR2 SNEGSKA, per germline (reference sequence). There are 15 residues in the CDR3. CDR3 sequence (DNA): TGCAGTGCCGGCAAGGGACACCCGGGGCCGGATGAGCAGTTCTTC. This translates into CSAGKGHPGPDEQFF.

This clonotype was seen many times. The chain employs TRBV5-1 and TRBJ2-5; 9 nucleotides align to TRBD2. Looked up from germline, CDR1 is SGHRS and CDR2 is YFSETQ. This CDR3 has 14 residues. V dropped 2 bases and J dropped 5; count of bases not matched to a gene: 4. The CDR3 spells CASSLTSGLETQYF. The CDR3, as DNA: TGCGCCAGCAGCTTAACTAGCGGGTTGGAGACCCAGTACTTC.

This clonotype was seen many times. The rearrangement links TRBV5-1 to TRBJ2-2; 7 nucleotides agree with TRBD2. This CDR3 is 14 amino acids long. The junction had 3 bases not matched to a gene; V was cut back by 0 bases and J by 7 bases. Germline lookup yields CDR1 SGHRS and CDR2 YFSETQ. DNA of the CDR3: TGCGCCAGCAGCTTGGGACTAGCTATCGGGGAGCTGTTTTTT. This codes for CASSLGLAIGELFF.

A few counts support this clonotype. This chain joins TRBV9 and TRBJ2-7, with D possibly being TRBD1 or TRBD2 (6 bases each). This CDR3 spans 14 amino acids. The V gene lost 3 bases and the J gene lost 3 bases, with 13 bases spanning the gap. Germline V gene sequence: CDR1 SGDLS, CDR2 YYNGEE. The CDR3 sequence: CASSAGGYGYEQYF. CDR3 bases: TGTGCCAGCAGCGCCGGGGGCTACGGCTACGAGCAGTACTTC.

In this sample, this clonotype turned up a few times. The J gene is TRBJ1-1, the V gene TRBV29-1; the D gene is possibly TRBD1 (6 bases). Trimming removed 7 bases from V and 1 base from J, with 19 bases in between. In germline, CDR1 is SQVTM, CDR2 ANQGSEA. The CDR3 runs to 15 residues. CDR3 loop: CSGIYGTPWNTEAFF. The DNA for the CDR3 is TGCAGCGGGATATACGGGACACCCTGGAACACTGAAGCTTTCTTT.

V is TRBV5-1 and J is TRBJ1-2, with D perhaps matching TRBD1 (5 bases). The V end lost 3 bases, the J end lost 8 bases, and 14 bases lay between the germline ends. Germline values: CDR1 SGHRS, CDR2 YFSETQ. This CDR3 has 13 residues. This CDR3 reads CASSSPGAWGYTF. In nucleotides, the CDR3 is TGCGCCAGCAGCTCCCCTGGGGCGTGGGGCTACACCTTC.

In its sample, this clonotype was seen a few times. J is TRBJ2-4 and V is TRBV10-3, with TRBD2 matching 9 bases. J lost 8 bases, V lost 0 bases, and 11 bases had no gene match. This CDR3 has 17 amino acids. Germline V lookup: CDR1 ENHRY, CDR2 SYGVKD. CDR3 loop: CAISESGAASGTHIQYF. The CDR3 DNA is TGTGCCATCAGTGAGTCTGGTGCGGCTAGCGGGACGCACATTCAGTACTTC.

The rearrangement joins TRBV15 to TRBJ1-2; D is ambiguous. Germline CDR1 LNHNV, CDR2 YYDKDF (reference sequence). This CDR3 has 13 amino acids. The V gene lost 0 bases and the J gene lost 7 bases, with 9 bases spanning the gap. CDR3: CATSRDTGGGYTF. Here the CDR3 DNA reads TGTGCCACCAGCAGAGACACCGGTGGTGGCTACACCTTC.

The V call is TRBV12-3 or TRBV12-4, the J call TRBJ1-1; weak D call: TRBD1 (5 bases). V dropped 7 bases and J dropped 5 bases, with 17 bases sitting between them. The CDR3 is 14 amino acids. The CDR3 DNA reads TGTGCCAGCATTCTTTTCCCCGGGGGGACTGAAGCTTTCTTT. Its protein is CASILFPGGTEAFF.

This clonotype was observed a few times. V is TRBV28 and J is TRBJ2-7; maybe TRBD1 (5 bases). Trimming took off 7 bases at V and 1 base at J, with 11 bases between the two ends. Germline assignment: CDR1 MDHEN and CDR2 SYDVKM. The CDR3 runs to 13 residues. CDR3 DNA sequence: TGTGCCAGCACCCAGGGCCCATCCTACGAGCAGTACTTC. This translates into CASTQGPSYEQYF.

The V and J genes are TRBV11-3 and TRBJ2-1, with 8 positions matching TRBD2. Germline-derived CDR1 and CDR2 are SGHNT and YENEEA. With V trimmed by 5 bases and J by 5 bases, 8 bases remained unmatched. The CDR3 has 15 amino acids. The CDR3 here is CASSRIRGGDNEQFF. CDR3 DNA sequence: TGTGCCAGCAGCCGTATCCGGGGGGGCGACAATGAGCAGTTCTTC. The full variable domain, in which reference TRBV11-3 and TRBJ2-1 provide the parts outside the CDR3, is EAGVVQSPRYKIIEKKQPVAFWCNPISGHNTLYWYLQNLGQGPELLIRYENEEAVDDSQLPKDRFSAERLKGVDSTLKIQPAELGDSAVYLCASSRIRGGDNEQFFGPGTRLTVL.

This clonotype was found a few times. The chain combines TRBV7-3 with TRBJ2-3; no reliable D call. The germline V gene has CDR1 SGHTA and CDR2 FQGTGA. The CDR3 has 15 amino acids. The V end lost 5 bases, the J end lost 3 bases, and 15 bases lay between the germline ends. The CDR3 DNA reads as TGTGCCAGCAGCCCCGTCTCCTCTTGGACAGATACGCAGTATTTT. This gives the protein CASSPVSSWTDTQYF.

The sample holds many counts of this clonotype. This chain uses TRBV11-1 with TRBJ1-5; D is ambiguous. CDR3 length: 15 residues. Germline CDR1 SGHAT, CDR2 FQDESV (reference sequence). V shed 1 base and J shed 1 base, with 8 bases lying between them. In DNA form, the CDR3 reads TGTGCCAGCAGCTTAGGGGCAGAAAGCAATCAGCCCCAGCATTTT. This sequence encodes CASSLGAESNQPQHF.

This clonotype was seen ten or more times. The CDR3 DNA follows: TGTGCCAGCAGCCTTGACAGGCCGAACTACAATGAGCAGTTCTTC. The encoded protein is CASSLDRPNYNEQFF. The chain links TRBV28 to TRBJ2-1, with D possibly TRBD1 on 6 matching bases. V was trimmed by 6 bases and J by 3 bases, leaving 15 bases between them. The CDR3 extends over 15 amino acids. Germline CDR1 MDHEN, CDR2 SYDVKM.

This clonotype was counted only a few times. The chain joins TRBV12-3 or TRBV12-4 to TRBJ2-3; 9 positions match TRBD1. This CDR3 contains 14 residues. With 5 bases clipped from V and 6 bases from J, the junction kept 6 bases outside the gene matches. The CDR3 sequence is CASSPGTGLDTQYF. The CDR3 DNA reads as TGTGCCAGCAGTCCAGGGACAGGGTTGGATACGCAGTATTTT.

This clonotype was seen a few times. V usage is TRBV20-1 and J usage is TRBJ1-6, with 9 nucleotides matching TRBD1. CDR1 DFQATT and CDR2 SNEGSKA come from the germline V gene (reference sequence). J was trimmed by 3 bases and V by 3 bases; bases with no gene match: 3. CDR3 length: 15 amino acids. The CDR3 DNA follows: TGCAGTGCTAGGGGGACAGGGTTCTATAATTCACCCCTCCACTTT. It yields the protein CSARGTGFYNSPLHF.

In this sample, this clonotype turned up a few times. CDR3 sequence reads: CASSLGGGRSFYNEQFF. As DNA, the CDR3 is TGTGCCAGCAGTCTGGGAGGGGGCAGATCCTTCTACAATGAGCAGTTCTTC. V usage is TRBV12-3 or TRBV12-4 and J usage is TRBJ2-1; TRBD1 or TRBD2 may be the D gene (7 bases each). This CDR3 region has 17 residues. The V end was cut by 5 bases, the J end by 3 bases, with 20 bases between.

The chain recombines TRBV11-2 with TRBJ2-5; 7 nucleotides line up with TRBD1. CDR1 is SGHAT and CDR2 is FQNNGV in the germline V gene. The CDR3 consists of 14 residues. V lost 5 bases to trimming and J lost 4 bases; unmatched junction nucleotides: 7. The DNA of the CDR3 is TGTGCCAGCAGCATAACAGGGGAGCGAGAGACCCAGTACTTC. Its protein is CASSITGERETQYF. The full variable domain, completed using reference TRBV11-2 and TRBJ2-5, is EAGVAQSPRYKIIEKRQSVAFWCNPISGHATLYWYQQILGQGPKLLIQFQNNGVVDDSQLPKDRFSAERLKGVDSTLKIQPAKLEDSAVYLCASSITGERETQYFGPGTRLLVL.

This clonotype was picked up many times. The chain is built from TRBV11-2 and TRBJ2-5, with TRBD2 identical over 13 bases. Germline-derived CDR1 and CDR2 are SGHAT and FQNNGV. The V segment lost 5 bases and the J segment 4 bases; nucleotides outside the gene matches: 10. CDR3 length: 17 residues. The CDR3 sequence: CASSLSGTSGKRETQYF. CDR3 coding DNA: TGTGCCAGCAGCCTTAGTGGGACTAGCGGGAAACGAGAGACCCAGTACTTC.